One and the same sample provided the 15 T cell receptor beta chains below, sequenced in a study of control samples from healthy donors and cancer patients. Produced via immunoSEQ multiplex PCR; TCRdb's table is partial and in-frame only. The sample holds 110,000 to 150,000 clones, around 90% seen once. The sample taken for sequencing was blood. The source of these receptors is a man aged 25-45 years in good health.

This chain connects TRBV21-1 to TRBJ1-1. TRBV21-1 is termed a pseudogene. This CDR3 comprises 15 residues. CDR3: CASSWDGRIVTEAFF. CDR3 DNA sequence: TGTGCCAGCAGTTGGGACGGAAGGATAGTGACTGAAGCTTTCTTT.

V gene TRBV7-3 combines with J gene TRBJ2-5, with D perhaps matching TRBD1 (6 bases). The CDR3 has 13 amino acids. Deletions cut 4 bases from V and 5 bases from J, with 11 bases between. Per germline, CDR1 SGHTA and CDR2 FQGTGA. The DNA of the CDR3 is TGTGCCAGCAGCTCTACAGGGAGCGAGACCCAGTACTTC. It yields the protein CASSSTGSETQYF.

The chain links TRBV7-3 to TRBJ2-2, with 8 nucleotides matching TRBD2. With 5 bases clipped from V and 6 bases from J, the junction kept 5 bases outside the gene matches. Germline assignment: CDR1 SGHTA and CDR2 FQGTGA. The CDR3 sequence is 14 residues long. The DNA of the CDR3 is TGTGCCAGCAGCGCAAAACTAGCGGCCGGGGAGCTGTTTTTT. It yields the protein CASSAKLAAGELFF.

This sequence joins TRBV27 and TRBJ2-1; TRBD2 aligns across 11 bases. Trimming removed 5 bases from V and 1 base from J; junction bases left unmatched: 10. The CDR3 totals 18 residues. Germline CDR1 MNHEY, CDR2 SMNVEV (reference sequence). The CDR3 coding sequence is TGTGCCAGCAGTCTCCCTACTAGCGGGGGTCCTTCCTACAATGAGCAGTTCTTC. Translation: CASSLPTSGGPSYNEQFF.

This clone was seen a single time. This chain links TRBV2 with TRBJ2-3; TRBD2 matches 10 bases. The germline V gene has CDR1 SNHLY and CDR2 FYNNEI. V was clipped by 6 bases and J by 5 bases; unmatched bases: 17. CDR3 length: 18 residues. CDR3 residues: CASSGVAGGAGGGDTQYF. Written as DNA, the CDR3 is TGTGCCAGCAGCGGGGTCGCGGGCGGAGCGGGAGGGGGAGATACGCAGTATTTT.

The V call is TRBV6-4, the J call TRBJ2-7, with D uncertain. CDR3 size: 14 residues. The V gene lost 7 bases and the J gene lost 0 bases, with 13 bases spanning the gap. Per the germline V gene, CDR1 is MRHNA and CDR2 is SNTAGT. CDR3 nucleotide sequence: TGTGCCAGCACCACTGGGCCGAGCTCCTACGAGCAGTACTTC. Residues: CASTTGPSSYEQYF.

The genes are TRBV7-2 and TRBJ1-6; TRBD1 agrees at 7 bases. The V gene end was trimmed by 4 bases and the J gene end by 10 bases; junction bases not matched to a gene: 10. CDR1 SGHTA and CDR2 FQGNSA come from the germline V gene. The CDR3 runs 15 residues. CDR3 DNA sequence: TGTGCCAGCAGCTACCTCAGCCAGGGGGGATCACCCCTCCACTTT. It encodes CASSYLSQGGSPLHF.

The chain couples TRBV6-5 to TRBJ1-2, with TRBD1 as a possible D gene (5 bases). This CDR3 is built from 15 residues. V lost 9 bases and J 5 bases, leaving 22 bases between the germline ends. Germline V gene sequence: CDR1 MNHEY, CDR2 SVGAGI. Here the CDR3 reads CASKFLGGGSYGYTF. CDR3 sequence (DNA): TGTGCCAGTAAATTTTTGGGCGGGGGTTCTTATGGCTACACCTTC.

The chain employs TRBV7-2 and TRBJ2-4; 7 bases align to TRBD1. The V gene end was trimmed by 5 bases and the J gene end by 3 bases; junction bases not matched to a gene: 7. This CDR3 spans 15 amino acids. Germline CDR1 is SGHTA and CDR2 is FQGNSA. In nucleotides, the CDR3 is TGTGCCAGCAGCCCAGGGGGACAAGGCAAAAACATTCAGTACTTC. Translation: CASSPGGQGKNIQYF.

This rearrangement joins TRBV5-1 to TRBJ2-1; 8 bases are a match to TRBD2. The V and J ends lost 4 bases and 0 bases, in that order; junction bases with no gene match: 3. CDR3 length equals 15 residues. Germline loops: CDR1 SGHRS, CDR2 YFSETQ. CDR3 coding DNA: TGCGCCAGCAGCGCCACTAGCGGCTCCTACAATGAGCAGTTCTTC. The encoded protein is CASSATSGSYNEQFF. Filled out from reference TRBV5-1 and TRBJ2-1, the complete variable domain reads KAGVTQTPRYLIKTRGQQVTLSCSPISGHRSVSWYQQTPGQGLQFLFEYFSETQRNKGNFPGRFSGRQFSNSRSEMNVSTLELGDSALYLCASSATSGSYNEQFFGPGTRLTVL.

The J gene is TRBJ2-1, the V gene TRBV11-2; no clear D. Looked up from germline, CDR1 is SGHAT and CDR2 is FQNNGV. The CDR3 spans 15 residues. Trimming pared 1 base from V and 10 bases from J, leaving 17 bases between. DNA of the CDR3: TGTGCCAGCAGCTTAGTTGGGATTCGTTCAAGAGAGCAGTTCTTC. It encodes CASSLVGIRSREQFF.

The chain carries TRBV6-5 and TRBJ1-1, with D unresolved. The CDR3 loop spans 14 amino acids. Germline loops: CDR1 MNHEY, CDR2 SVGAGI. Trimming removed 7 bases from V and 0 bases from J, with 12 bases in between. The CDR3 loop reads CASTNSPVNTEAFF. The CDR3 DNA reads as TGTGCCAGCACCAACTCCCCCGTGAACACTGAAGCTTTCTTT.

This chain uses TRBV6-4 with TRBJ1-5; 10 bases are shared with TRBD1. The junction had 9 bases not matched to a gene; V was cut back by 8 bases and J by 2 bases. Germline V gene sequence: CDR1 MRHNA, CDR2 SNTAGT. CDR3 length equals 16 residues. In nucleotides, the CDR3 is TGTGCCAGCCAGGGACAGGGGTTTCGCGGCAATCAGCCCCAGCATTTT. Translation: CASQGQGFRGNQPQHF.

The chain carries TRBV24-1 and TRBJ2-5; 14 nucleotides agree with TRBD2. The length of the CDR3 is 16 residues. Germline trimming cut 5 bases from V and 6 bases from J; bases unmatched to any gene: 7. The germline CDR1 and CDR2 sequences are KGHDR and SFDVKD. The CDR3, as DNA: TGTGCCACCAGTGCCCTGACTAGCGGGGGGGGGAAGACCCAGTACTTC. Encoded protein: CATSALTSGGGKTQYF.

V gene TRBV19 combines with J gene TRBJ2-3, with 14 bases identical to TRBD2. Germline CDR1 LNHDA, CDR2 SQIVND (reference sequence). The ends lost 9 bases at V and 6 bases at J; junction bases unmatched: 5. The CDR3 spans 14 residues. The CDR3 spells CASGLAGGSDTQYF. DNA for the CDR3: TGTGCCAGCGGACTAGCGGGGGGTTCGGATACGCAGTATTTT.